This TCR beta chain came from a study of blood T cell repertoires in COVID-19. In the study overall: The origin of the acute and convalescent COVID-19 samples was the United States, Italy and Spain. From T cells, B-cell-depleted T cells, or PBMCs came the material, which was cDNA or gDNA.

Authors' analysis steps: Amplifying reference gene primers gave estimates of nucleated cell counts. The table came from immunoSEQ multiplex PCR; TCRdb's copy has only in-frame clones and leaves some out. The V and J calls and clone size come from that table; D and trimming were worked out from the DNA. The profile shows about 300,000 clones, roughly 91% of them singletons. The CDR3 has 14 residues. Germline-derived CDR1 and CDR2 are SGHNT and YYREEE (reference sequence). Between the trimmed V and J ends, which lost 0 bases and 7 bases, there was a span of 13 bases. Seattle's cohort entered during active infection and was followed longitudinally. There are a few counts of this clone.

The sequence was obtained from a woman in her 30s with COVID-19, enrolled during active disease. Material for sequencing was peripheral blood. The chain recombines TRBV5-4 with TRBJ1-1, with a possible D match to TRBD1 (5 bases). Here the CDR3 DNA reads TGTGCCAGCAGCTTGGGCGGGGGGAAGGATGAAGCTTTCTTT. This encodes CASSLGGGKDEAFF.